The 13 T cell receptor beta chains below come from one sample, sequenced in a study of blood T cell repertoires in COVID-19. Profiled with immunoSEQ multiplex PCR; TCRdb holds only in-frame clones, not every one. The sample includes roughly 70,000 clones, roughly three quarters seen only once; the top ten take around 2%. Sequencing was performed on peripheral blood. These receptor sequences come from a man between 65 and 79 years old with COVID-19, enrolled during active disease.

V usage is TRBV6-5 and J usage is TRBJ2-3; TRBD1 might be the D (5 bases). Trimming shortened V by 5 bases and J by 4 bases, and 16 bases separated the two germline ends. The CDR3 length is 15 residues. CDR1 is MNHEY and CDR2 is SVGAGI in the germline V gene. Here the CDR3 reads CASSPVRGHSDTQYF. In DNA, the CDR3 is TGTGCCAGCAGTCCTGTTCGAGGACATTCAGATACGCAGTATTTT.

V gene TRBV10-3 combines with J gene TRBJ2-1, with D possibly matching TRBD2 (6 bases). The length of the CDR3 is 13 residues. Germline V gives CDR1 ENHRY, CDR2 SYGVKD. V lost 4 bases and J lost 9, with 13 bases in between. CDR3 sequence reads: CAISGAGTPEQFF. Written as DNA, the CDR3 is TGTGCCATCAGTGGCGCGGGGACTCCTGAGCAGTTCTTC.

The J gene is TRBJ2-1, the V gene TRBV6-2 or TRBV6-3, with 10 nucleotides matching TRBD2. The CDR3 consists of 17 residues. Unmatched junction bases numbered 9, after V lost 3 bases and J lost 4 bases. The germline gives CDR1 MNHEY, CDR2 SVGEGT. CDR3 sequence reads: CASSYTPGLANYNEQFF. The CDR3 nucleotides are TGTGCCAGCAGTTATACCCCGGGACTAGCGAATTACAATGAGCAGTTCTTC.

This sequence joins TRBV6-2 or TRBV6-3 and TRBJ2-7; 9 nucleotides line up with TRBD2. Germline CDR1 is MNHEY and CDR2 is SVGEGT. With V trimmed by 4 bases and J by 3 bases, 4 bases remained unmatched. CDR3 length: 14 amino acids. The CDR3 here is CASSSFSGSYEQYF. As DNA, the CDR3 is TGTGCCAGCAGTTCTTTTAGCGGGAGCTACGAGCAGTACTTC.

This clone has a handful of counts. The chain carries TRBV28 and TRBJ1-3; D perhaps matches TRBD1 (5 bases). This CDR3 has 13 amino acids. Trimming shortened V by 6 bases and J by 8 bases, and 14 bases separated the two germline ends. Germline V gene sequence: CDR1 MDHEN, CDR2 SYDVKM. The CDR3 nucleotides are TGTGCCAGCAGCCACCTAGGGGAGGACACCATATATTTT. It is translated as CASSHLGEDTIYF. Full variable domain (remainder filled in from reference TRBV28 and TRBJ1-3): DVKVTQSSRYLVKRTGEKVFLECVQDMDHENMFWYRQDPGLGLRLIYFSYDVKMKEKGDIPEGYSVSREKKERFSLILESASTNQTSMYLCASSHLGEDTIYFGEGSWLTVV.

A single count supports this clone. The chain has TRBV7-9 and TRBJ1-5; maybe TRBD1 (5 bases). Germline V lookup: CDR1 SEHNR, CDR2 FQNEAQ (reference sequence). The CDR3 is made up of 15 amino acids. The V end lost 1 base, the J end lost 4 bases, and 11 bases lay between the germline ends. DNA for the CDR3: TGTGCCAGCAGCTTAGTGGGGCAGGAAAATCAGCCCCAGCATTTT. Residues: CASSLVGQENQPQHF. Drawing the rest from reference TRBV7-9 and TRBJ1-5, the complete variable domain is DTGVSQNPRHKITKRGQNVTFRCDPISEHNRLYWYRQTLGQGPEFLTYFQNEAQLEKSRLLSDRFSAERPKGSFSTLEIQRTEQGDSAMYLCASSLVGQENQPQHFGDGTRLSIL.

The V call is TRBV4-1, the J call TRBJ2-7; possibly TRBD2 for D (7 bases). The germline V and J ends were trimmed by 4 bases and 6 bases, with 16 bases remaining between them. This CDR3 contains 14 residues. From germline, CDR1 is MGHRA and CDR2 YSYEKL. The CDR3 reads CASSPGGRGGEQYF. For the CDR3, the DNA is TGCGCCAGCAGCCCCGGGGGAAGGGGGGGCGAGCAGTACTTC.

CDR3: CASSQVLRWGDSNEQFF. The DNA of the CDR3 is TGTGCCAGCAGCCAAGTCTTGAGGTGGGGTGACAGCAATGAGCAGTTCTTC. The chain combines TRBV3-1 (or the pseudogene TRBV3-2) with TRBJ2-1; the D gene is possibly TRBD1 (5 bases). CDR1 and CDR2 (germline): LGHDT, YNNKEL (reference sequence). The CDR3 has 17 residues. The germline V and J ends were trimmed by 1 base and 6 bases, with 19 bases remaining between them.

This clone was seen a single time. This rearrangement joins TRBV29-1 to TRBJ2-7; the match to TRBD2 covers 13 bases. The ends lost 6 bases at V and 1 base at J; junction bases unmatched: 9. CDR3 length: 16 amino acids. Germline V lookup: CDR1 SQVTM, CDR2 ANQGSEA. The CDR3 DNA is TGCAGCGTGTCGGGACTAGCGGGGACCAGGTCCTACGAGCAGTACTTC. It encodes CSVSGLAGTRSYEQYF.

CDR3: CASTARGAGLYEQYF. The CDR3 DNA is TGCGCCAGCACCGCCCGGGGAGCGGGTCTCTACGAGCAGTACTTC. The gene calls are TRBV5-1 and TRBJ2-7; D perhaps matches TRBD2 (6 bases). This CDR3 is 15 amino acids long. Trimming took off 6 bases at V and 3 bases at J, with 19 bases between the two ends. Germline V gene sequence: CDR1 SGHRS, CDR2 YFSETQ. Variable domain in full (rest from reference TRBV5-1 and TRBJ2-7): KAGVTQTPRYLIKTRGQQVTLSCSPISGHRSVSWYQQTPGQGLQFLFEYFSETQRNKGNFPGRFSGRQFSNSRSEMNVSTLELGDSALYLCASTARGAGLYEQYFGPGTRLTVT.

The rearrangement joins TRBV4-1 to TRBJ1-2; 9 positions match TRBD1. J gave up 4 bases and V 3 bases, and 3 bases lay outside the gene matches. Germline CDR1 is MGHRA and CDR2 is YSYEKL. The CDR3 contains 14 residues. DNA of the CDR3: TGCGCCAGCAGCCAGGAGGACAGGGGCTATGGCTACACCTTC. Its protein is CASSQEDRGYGYTF.

V and J are TRBV28 and TRBJ1-5, with D unclear. Germline lookup yields CDR1 MDHEN and CDR2 SYDVKM. The length of the CDR3 is 15 residues. The V gene lost 6 bases and the J gene lost 3 bases, with 15 bases spanning the gap. CDR3 residues: CASSSEKSFNQPQHF. CDR3 coding DNA: TGTGCCAGCAGCTCCGAGAAGAGCTTCAATCAGCCCCAGCATTTT.

The gene calls are TRBV9 and TRBJ2-1; TRBD2 matches 16 bases. The CDR3 is 18 residues long. The V gene end was trimmed by 0 bases and the J gene end by 2 bases; junction bases not matched to a gene: 2. Germline V gene sequence: CDR1 SGDLS, CDR2 YYNGEE. For the CDR3, the DNA is TGTGCCAGCAGCGTAGAAGGGACTAGCGGGAGGGCCTACAATGAGCAGTTCTTC. Protein product: CASSVEGTSGRAYNEQFF.